Listed below are T cell receptor beta chains from one sample, sequenced in a study of cytomegalovirus exposure and HLA in healthy donors. Here immunoSEQ multiplex PCR was the method, and the copy in TCRdb shows in-frame clones only, minus some. The table has over 95,000 clones, 76% seen once. The sequencing sample was made of PBMCs. Every receptor here comes from a middle-aged man in good health and CMV-seronegative. CDR3s include the opening cysteine and the closing phenylalanine or tryptophan. D genes are given only for firm matches. The size entry is marked missing in some rows and otherwise reads once, few, many or a size class.

V: TRBV5-1; size: .; D: .; J: TRBJ2-7; CDR3: CASSDGTRRQVFTYEQYF; DNA: TGCGCCAGCAGCGACGGGACAAGACGGCAAGTGTTTACTTACGAGCAGTACTTC
V: TRBV18; size: .; D: TRBD1; J: TRBJ1-3; CDR3: CASSELTGAGNTIYF; DNA: TGTGCCAGCTCAGAGCTTACAGGGGCTGGAAACACCATATATTTT
V: TRBV10-3; size: few; D: TRBD2; J: TRBJ2-7; CDR3: CAISPGTSATYEQYF; DNA: TGTGCCATCAGCCCCGGGACTAGCGCCACCTACGAGCAGTACTTC
V: TRBV27; size: .; D: TRBD1; J: TRBJ2-7; CDR3: CASSLLPGQGMGEQYF; DNA: TGTGCCAGCAGTTTACTACCGGGACAGGGGATGGGCGAGCAGTACTTC
V: TRBV2; size: .; D: TRBD1; J: TRBJ1-2; CDR3: CATRGTGGGYGYTF; DNA: TGTGCCACCCGTGGGACAGGGGGCGGCTATGGCTACACCTTC
V: TRBV7-9; size: .; D: .; J: TRBJ1-3; CDR3: CASSRRSREAGNTIYF; DNA: TGTGCCAGCAGCAGAAGGTCCCGGGAAGCTGGAAACACCATATATTTT
V: TRBV7-9; size: few; D: TRBD1; J: TRBJ2-6; CDR3: CASSLGGQGSSGANVLTF; DNA: TGTGCCAGCAGCTTAGGCGGACAGGGGAGCTCTGGGGCCAACGTCCTGACTTTC
V: TRBV4-3; size: .; D: TRBD1; J: TRBJ1-2; CDR3: CASSQPGTGRVYGYTF; DNA: TGCGCCAGCAGCCAACCTGGGACAGGGAGAGTCTATGGCTACACCTTC
V: TRBV18; size: .; D: TRBD2; J: TRBJ2-7; CDR3: CASSNSGSSYEQYF; DNA: TGTGCCAGCTCTAATAGCGGGAGCTCCTACGAGCAGTACTTC
V: TRBV23-1; size: .; D: .; J: TRBJ2-7; CDR3: CASSQSQGGPYEQYF; DNA: TGCGCCAGCAGTCAATCTCAAGGGGGTCCCTACGAGCAGTACTTC
V: TRBV19; size: .; D: TRBD1; J: TRBJ1-6; CDR3: CASIGTGSYSPLHF; DNA: TGTGCCAGTATTGGGACAGGGAGTTATTCACCCCTCCACTTT
V: TRBV4-2; size: few; D: TRBD2; J: TRBJ2-5; CDR3: CASSQASPRTSGGAGTQYF; DNA: TGTGCCAGCAGCCAGGCTTCTCCAAGGACTAGCGGGGGGGCAGGGACCCAGTACTTC
V: TRBV11-2; size: .; D: TRBD1; J: TRBJ1-2; CDR3: CASSSQQGFQGYTF; DNA: TGTGCCAGCAGCTCTCAACAGGGGTTTCAAGGCTACACCTTC
V: TRBV7-2; size: .; D: .; J: TRBJ2-3; CDR3: CASAWQYTQYF; DNA: TGTGCCAGCGCCTGGCAGTATACGCAGTATTTT
V: TRBV28; size: .; D: .; J: TRBJ2-5; CDR3: CASRAGRTQKETQYF; DNA: TGTGCCAGCAGGGCGGGGCGAACCCAAAAAGAGACCCAGTACTTC
V: TRBV27; size: .; D: TRBD2; J: TRBJ2-3; CDR3: CASTNGLVADTQYF; DNA: TGTGCCAGCACTAATGGACTAGTGGCAGATACGCAGTATTTT
V: TRBV18; size: once; D: TRBD1; J: TRBJ1-1; CDR3: CASSPNRGGTEAFF; DNA: TGTGCCAGCTCACCAAACAGGGGCGGCACTGAAGCTTTCTTT
V: TRBV4-1; size: .; D: .; J: TRBJ1-6; CDR3: CASSQDGDTNNSPLHF; DNA: TGCGCCAGCAGCCAAGACGGGGATACGAATAATTCACCCCTCCACTTT
V: TRBV11-3; size: .; D: TRBD2; J: TRBJ2-7; CDR3: CASSLVAGGPNEQYF; DNA: TGTGCCAGCAGCTTAGTTGCGGGAGGGCCCAACGAGCAGTACTTC
V: TRBV11-2; size: .; D: TRBD1; J: TRBJ1-4; CDR3: CASSPDRGGGLFF; DNA: TGTGCCAGCAGCCCGGACAGGGGAGGGGGACTGTTTTTT
V: TRBV7-2; size: .; D: .; J: TRBJ2-5; CDR3: CASSLASGAGGTQYF; DNA: TGTGCCAGCAGCTTAGCTTCGGGAGCTGGGGGGACCCAGTACTTC
V: TRBV9; size: .; D: .; J: TRBJ1-4; CDR3: CASSVEGQGSVNEKLFF; DNA: TGTGCCAGCAGCGTAGAGGGGCAGGGAAGCGTAAATGAAAAACTGTTTTTT
V: TRBV28; size: .; D: .; J: TRBJ2-6; CDR3: CASSLPGSEASVLTF; DNA: TGTGCCAGCAGTCTGCCCGGGAGCGAGGCTAGCGTCCTGACTTTC
V: TRBV28; size: .; D: .; J: TRBJ1-5; CDR3: CASSLRGAHYSNQPQHF; DNA: TGTGCCAGCAGTTTGCGAGGCGCGCACTATAGCAATCAGCCCCAGCATTTT
V: TRBV5-5; size: .; D: TRBD1; J: TRBJ2-1; CDR3: CASSLFSWETGSNEQFF; DNA: TGTGCCAGCAGCTTGTTCTCGTGGGAGACAGGGAGCAATGAGCAGTTCTTC
V: TRBV9; size: .; D: TRBD2; J: TRBJ2-5; CDR3: CASSDTSGRGETQYF; DNA: TGTGCCAGCAGCGACACCAGCGGGAGGGGAGAGACCCAGTACTTC
V: TRBV19; size: .; D: TRBD1; J: TRBJ2-3; CDR3: CASRGTGTDTQYF; DNA: TGTGCCAGTAGGGGGACAGGCACAGATACGCAGTATTTT